This T cell receptor (beta chain) was captured in a study of blood T cell repertoires in COVID-19. Study at large: Researchers got acute and convalescent COVID-19 samples from the United States, Italy and Spain. From T cells, B-cell-depleted T cells, or PBMCs came the material, which was cDNA or gDNA.

Germline V gene data show CDR1 as KGHSH and CDR2 as LQKENI. This CDR3 contains 15 residues. V lost 3 bases and J 8 bases, leaving 14 bases between the germline ends. In the authors' methods: Amplification with reference gene primers provided the estimates of nucleated cell counts. Measured with immunoSEQ multiplex PCR; TCRdb has only the in-frame clones, and not every one. V, J and clone size derive from that table, while D and trimming were established from the DNA sequence. The sample has some 240,000 clones; 87% are singletons. Sample: peripheral blood. The chain links TRBV18 to TRBJ1-6, with D perhaps matching TRBD1 (5 bases). This sequence originates from a man aged 60 to 69 who had recovered from COVID-19. Written as DNA, the CDR3 is TGTGCCAGCTCACCTCCTGTCCAGGGCCATTCACCCCTCCACTTT. Translation gives CASSPPVQGHSPLHF.